This TCR beta chain derives from a study of blood T cell repertoires in COVID-19. Whole-study context: Some COVID-19 samples were acute and others convalescent; all came from the United States, Italy and Spain.

Germline CDR1 and CDR2: SGHNT and YYREEE (reference sequence). After removal of 4 bases from V and 6 bases from J, the junction contained 4 bases not matched to a gene. The CDR3 spans 13 residues. How the authors handled the data: From reference gene primer amplification, estimates of nucleated cell counts were derived. Only in-frame clones appear in the TCRdb table, and some are missing; sequencing was by immunoSEQ multiplex PCR. The V and J calls and clone size come from that table; D and trimming were worked out from the DNA. The sample has about 100,000 clones, more than 75% seen once. This rearrangement joins TRBV5-4 to TRBJ1-2, with 9 bases lining up with TRBD1. The sample taken for sequencing was peripheral blood. The sequence came from a human donor in a cohort sampled during active COVID-19. The CDR3 loop reads CASSPWDRDGYTF. CDR3 nucleotide sequence: TGTGCCAGCAGCCCGTGGGACAGGGATGGCTACACCTTC.